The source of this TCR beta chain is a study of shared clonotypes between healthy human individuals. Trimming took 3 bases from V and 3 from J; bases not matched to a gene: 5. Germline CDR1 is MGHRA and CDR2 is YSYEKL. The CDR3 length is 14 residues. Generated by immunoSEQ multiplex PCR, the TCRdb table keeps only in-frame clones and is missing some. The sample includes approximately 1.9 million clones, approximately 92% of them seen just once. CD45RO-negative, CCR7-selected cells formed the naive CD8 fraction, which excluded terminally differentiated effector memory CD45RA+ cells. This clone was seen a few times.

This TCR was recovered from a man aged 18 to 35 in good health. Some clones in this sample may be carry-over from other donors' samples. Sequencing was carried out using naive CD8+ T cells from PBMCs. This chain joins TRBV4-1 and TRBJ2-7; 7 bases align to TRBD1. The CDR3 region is CASSQTGQIYEQYF. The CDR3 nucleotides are TGCGCCAGCAGCCAGACGGGACAGATCTACGAGCAGTACTTC.